These 20 T cell receptor beta chains were all obtained from the same sample, sequenced in a study of early T cells in non-severe SARS-CoV-2 infection. TCRdb itself ran the 5' RACE reads through MiXCR, one entry per CDR3 protein. The data contain tens of thousands of distinct CDR3 sequences, 14% to 15% of them singletons. Material: whole blood, obtained at baseline. The receptors shown here come from an adult who was a healthcare worker with PCR-confirmed SARS-CoV-2 infection or an uninfected control (not recorded which).

This clonotype was observed at least ten times. The chain couples TRBV7-6 to TRBJ1-2; D is ambiguous. Germline V CDR1 and CDR2: SGHVS, FNYEAQ. The CDR3 totals 12 residues. Trimming stripped 4 bases from V and 5 bases from J, with 8 bases between. In nucleotides, the CDR3 is TGTGCCAGCAGCTCCGGGCAGTATGGCTACACCTTC. It codes for CASSSGQYGYTF. The whole variable domain, filled in from reference TRBV7-6 and TRBJ1-2, reads GAGVSQSPRYKVTKRGQDVALRCDPISGHVSLYWYRQALGQGPEFLTYFNYEAQQDKSGLPNDRFSAERPEGSISTLTIQRTEQRDSAMYRCASSSGQYGYTFGSGTRLTVV.

This clonotype has a count of ten or more. The rearrangement uses TRBV28 and TRBJ2-4; tentative D call: TRBD1 (5 bases). Trimming shortened V by 5 bases and J by 0 bases, and 14 bases separated the two germline ends. CDR1 MDHEN and CDR2 SYDVKM come from the germline V gene. The CDR3 consists of 16 residues. The CDR3: CASSQGLDLAKNIQYF. The CDR3 DNA is TGTGCCAGCAGTCAGGGTCTGGATTTAGCCAAAAACATTCAGTACTTC.

This clonotype was seen a few times. This chain joins TRBV20-1 and TRBJ1-2, with D uncertain. V was shortened by 7 bases and J by 8 bases, with 17 bases between the two germline ends. From germline, CDR1 is DFQATT and CDR2 SNEGSKA (reference sequence). The CDR3 runs to 12 residues. CDR3 nucleotides: TGCAGTGGAGCCTCCGCCCGAGACGGCTACACCTTC. The encoded protein is CSGASARDGYTF.

This clonotype occurred a few times. CDR3 amino acids: CASSLWGEQYF. The CDR3 region has the DNA TGTGCCAGCAGTTTATGGGGGGAGCAGTACTTC. The V call is TRBV28, the J call TRBJ2-7; D unresolved. The CDR3 is made up of 11 amino acids. CDR1 is MDHEN and CDR2 is SYDVKM in the germline V gene. V was trimmed by 0 bases and J by 7 bases, leaving 4 bases between them.

V gene TRBV12-3 or TRBV12-4 combines with J gene TRBJ2-6, with no clear D. The CDR3 consists of 15 residues. V lost 1 base to trimming and J lost 1 base, with 5 bases between them. The CDR3 here is CASSLERSGANVLTF. CDR3 in DNA: TGTGCCAGCAGTTTAGAGAGGTCTGGGGCCAACGTCCTGACTTTC.

V gene TRBV19 combines with J gene TRBJ2-7; 7 nucleotides align to TRBD2. Germline CDR1 reads LNHDA; CDR2 reads SQIVND (reference sequence). Trimming cost V 5 bases and J 5 bases; bases outside gene matches: 9. This CDR3 spans 14 amino acids. CDR3: CASSASGYRHEQYF. In nucleotides, the CDR3 is TGTGCCAGTAGTGCTAGCGGATACCGCCACGAGCAGTACTTC.

This clonotype was seen at least ten times. The chain combines TRBV9 with TRBJ1-1; unclear D gene. Trimming removed 2 bases at V and 5 bases at J, with 10 bases between. The germline V gene has CDR1 SGDLS and CDR2 YYNGEE. The CDR3 runs 13 residues. The CDR3, as DNA: TGTGCCAGCAGCGTCGAGTGGTCTACTGAAGCTTTCTTT. The encoded protein is CASSVEWSTEAFF. The variable domain in full, completed from reference TRBV9 and TRBJ1-1, reads DSGVTQTPKHLITATGQRVTLRCSPRSGDLSVYWYQQSLDQGLQFLIQYYNGEERAKGNILERFSAQQFPDLHSELNLSSLELGDSALYFCASSVEWSTEAFFGQGTRLTVV.

This clonotype was seen more than once but under ten times. The chain carries TRBV25-1 and TRBJ1-5, with D tentatively TRBD1 (6 bases). Per germline, CDR1 MGHDK and CDR2 SYGVNS. Trimming took 6 bases from V and 4 from J, leaving 10 bases between them. The CDR3 has 13 amino acids. CDR3 coding DNA: TGTGCCAGCAGCGGACAGCCGAATCAGCCCCAGCATTTT. Translating it yields CASSGQPNQPQHF.

In this sample, this clonotype turned up many times. The chain is built from TRBV12-3 or TRBV12-4 and TRBJ2-1, with 9 bases matching TRBD1. The CDR3 is made up of 15 amino acids. Germline trimming cut 8 bases from V and 9 bases from J; bases unmatched to any gene: 14. CDR3 sequence: CASESSGQGLSEQFF. CDR3 in DNA: TGTGCCAGCGAATCTTCGGGACAGGGTTTGAGTGAGCAGTTCTTC.

The sample holds a few counts of this clonotype. CDR3 in amino acids: CASSSAPQDTGELFF. The CDR3 DNA reads as TGTGCCAGCAGCTCAGCTCCACAGGACACCGGGGAGCTGTTTTTT. This chain connects TRBV7-2 to TRBJ2-2; weak D call: TRBD1 (5 bases). Looked up from germline, CDR1 is SGHTA and CDR2 is FQGNSA. The CDR3 loop spans 15 amino acids. V lost 4 bases and J lost 3, with 12 bases in between.

This rearrangement joins TRBV27 to TRBJ2-3, with unresolved D. Trimming stripped 8 bases from V and 4 bases from J, with 13 bases between. Germline values: CDR1 MNHEY, CDR2 SMNVEV (reference sequence). The CDR3 is 13 residues long. The CDR3 DNA reads as TGTGCCAGCCTTGACCTTCAGGCAGATACGCAGTATTTT. Translating gives CASLDLQADTQYF.

The chain uses TRBV7-9 and TRBJ2-5, with a weak D call TRBD2 (5 bases). V dropped 5 bases and J dropped 4 bases, with 14 bases sitting between them. This CDR3 has 14 residues. In germline, CDR1 is SEHNR, CDR2 FQNEAQ (reference sequence). The CDR3 sequence: CASSPWEIGETQYF. The CDR3 coding sequence is TGTGCCAGCAGCCCTTGGGAGATAGGAGAGACCCAGTACTTC.

This clonotype was seen many times. J is TRBJ2-4 and V is TRBV4-1; possible D gene TRBD2, 6 bases. The germline V gene has CDR1 MGHRA and CDR2 YSYEKL. V was trimmed by 0 bases and J by 8 bases, leaving 14 bases between them. The CDR3 totals 15 residues. Written as DNA, the CDR3 is TGCGCCAGCAGCCAAGAAGGGCTAGCGCGTTACATTCAGTACTTC. This codes for CASSQEGLARYIQYF.

This clonotype was picked up many times. This sequence joins TRBV4-1 and TRBJ2-5, with TRBD2 matching 11 bases. In germline, CDR1 is MGHRA, CDR2 YSYEKL. Germline trimming cut 3 bases from V and 2 bases from J; bases unmatched to any gene: 14. This CDR3 has 19 residues. Written as DNA, the CDR3 is TGCGCCAGCAGCCAGGCCTTGTTCGGACTAGCGGGTCCTCAAGAGACCCAGTACTTC. Amino acids: CASSQALFGLAGPQETQYF.

This clonotype showed up just a few times. The rearrangement uses TRBV19 and TRBJ2-2; maybe TRBD1 (6 bases). Germline loops: CDR1 LNHDA, CDR2 SQIVND (reference sequence). Trimming pared 6 bases from V and 5 bases from J, leaving 16 bases between. This CDR3 has 15 amino acids. The CDR3 spells CASRYGQRMTGELFF. In DNA, the CDR3 is TGTGCCAGTAGGTACGGACAGCGAATGACCGGGGAGCTGTTTTTT.

Only a few counts were recorded for this clonotype. This sequence joins TRBV5-4 and TRBJ2-2, with D maybe TRBD2 (6 bases). V was cut by 5 bases and J by 4 bases, with 15 bases left in between. The CDR3 length is 15 residues. The germline V gene encodes CDR1 SGHNT and CDR2 YYREEE (reference sequence). CDR3: CASRDGGKSTGELFF. The DNA for the CDR3 is TGTGCCAGCAGGGACGGGGGAAAGAGCACCGGGGAGCTGTTTTTT.

The chain recombines TRBV3-1 with TRBJ1-5; a weak D match, TRBD1 (6 bases). The CDR3 is 16 amino acids. Germline CDR1 is LGHDT and CDR2 is YNNKEL (reference sequence). The V and J ends lost 0 bases and 4 bases respectively, with 13 bases between them. CDR3 loop: CASSQDGGSGNQPQHF. DNA of the CDR3: TGTGCCAGCAGCCAAGATGGGGGCTCGGGGAATCAGCCCCAGCATTTT.

CDR3 loop: CASSLTVVSENTIYF. The CDR3 DNA sequence: TGTGCCAGCAGTTTAACCGTGGTATCGGAAAACACCATATATTTT. The gene calls are TRBV28 and TRBJ1-3, with unresolved D. The CDR3 consists of 15 residues. From germline, CDR1 is MDHEN and CDR2 SYDVKM. V lost 2 bases and J lost 6, with 14 bases in between.

This chain joins TRBV5-1 and TRBJ2-5; TRBD1 aligns across 8 bases. With 4 bases clipped from V and 2 bases from J, the junction kept 4 bases outside the gene matches. The V gene's germline CDR1 is SGHRS and CDR2 YFSETQ. The CDR3 is 14 residues long. The chain's CDR3 is CASSVGTGQETQYF. CDR3 bases: TGCGCCAGCAGCGTCGGGACAGGTCAAGAGACCCAGTACTTC. The whole variable domain, filled in from reference TRBV5-1 and TRBJ2-5, reads KAGVTQTPRYLIKTRGQQVTLSCSPISGHRSVSWYQQTPGQGLQFLFEYFSETQRNKGNFPGRFSGRQFSNSRSEMNVSTLELGDSALYLCASSVGTGQETQYFGPGTRLLVL.

This clonotype has a handful of counts. This sequence joins TRBV19 and TRBJ1-1; D ambiguous. This CDR3 contains 12 residues. CDR1 and CDR2 from the germline V gene are LNHDA and SQIVND (reference sequence). V was trimmed by 7 bases and J by 2 bases, leaving 8 bases between them. The CDR3: CASTRLNTEAFF. The CDR3 bases are TGTGCCAGTACCCGCCTCAACACTGAAGCTTTCTTT. Full variable domain (outside the CDR3, taken from reference TRBV19 and TRBJ1-1): DGGITQSPKYLFRKEGQNVTLSCEQNLNHDAMYWYRQDPGQGLRLIYYSQIVNDFQKGDIAEGYSVSREKKESFPLTVTSAQKNPTAFYLCASTRLNTEAFFGQGTRLTVV.